This record concerns one TCR beta chain sequence. What it binds is not known. The data are from a study of T cells after posttransplantation cyclophosphamide. Whole-study findings and limits: Later post-transplant blood repertoires were often dominated by donor CD8+ memory clones. Recipient CMV seropositivity and CMV reactivation strongly tracked TRB clonality. Blood and skin or GI T cell repertoires showed limited TRB overlap.

Treatment was busulfan-fludarabine conditioning, a marrow graft, and cyclophosphamide on days +3 and +4. This CDR3 contains 14 residues. Germline CDR1 reads SGHRS; CDR2 reads YFSETQ. Trimming stripped 4 bases from V and 5 bases from J, with 16 bases between. This table comes from immunoSEQ multiplex PCR, and its TCRdb copy is limited to in-frame clones, with some not included. The sample lists a few thousand clones, 80% occurring once. The clonotype was recovered from a male patient aged 45-59 years who received an allogeneic stem cell transplant from a related donor and was CMV-positive. The graft donor may account for some of the T cells. V gene TRBV5-1 combines with J gene TRBJ2-7, with D possibly being TRBD1 (6 bases). The sample in question was PBMCs, obtained after allogeneic stem cell transplant with posttransplant cyclophosphamide. CDR3 in DNA: TGCGCCAGCAGCCCCGGACAGAGACCTAACGAGCAGTACTTC. Encoded protein: CASSPGQRPNEQYF.